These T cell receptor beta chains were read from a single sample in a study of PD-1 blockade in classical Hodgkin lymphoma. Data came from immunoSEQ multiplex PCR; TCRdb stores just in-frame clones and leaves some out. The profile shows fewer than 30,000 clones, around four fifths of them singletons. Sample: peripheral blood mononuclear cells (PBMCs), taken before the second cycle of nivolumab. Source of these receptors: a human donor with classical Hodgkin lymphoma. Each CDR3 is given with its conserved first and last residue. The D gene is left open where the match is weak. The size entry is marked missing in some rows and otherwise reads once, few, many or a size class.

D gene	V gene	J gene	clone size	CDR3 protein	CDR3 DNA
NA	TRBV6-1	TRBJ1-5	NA	CASRVTEYSNQPQHF	TGTGCCAGCAGGGTCACAGAATATAGCAATCAGCCCCAGCATTTT
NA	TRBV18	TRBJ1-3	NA	CASSPGNSGNTIYF	TGTGCCAGCTCACCGGGGAACTCTGGAAACACCATATATTTT
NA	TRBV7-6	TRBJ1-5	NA	CASSLPGSNQPQHF	TGTGCCAGCAGCTTACCAGGAAGCAATCAGCCCCAGCATTTT
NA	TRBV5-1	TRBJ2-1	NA	CASSDTRTQGMNEQFF	TGCGCCAGCAGCGATACACGGACTCAGGGGATGAATGAGCAGTTCTTC
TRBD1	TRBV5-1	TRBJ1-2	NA	CASSSGQGYPGYTF	TGCGCCAGCAGCTCCGGACAGGGGTACCCGGGCTACACCTTC
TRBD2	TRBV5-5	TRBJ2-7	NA	CASSLREDEQYF	TGTGCCAGCAGCTTGCGGGAGGACGAGCAGTACTTC
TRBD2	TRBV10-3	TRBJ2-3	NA	CAISGRTSGSGDTQYF	TGTGCCATCAGTGGAAGGACTAGCGGGAGCGGAGATACGCAGTATTTT
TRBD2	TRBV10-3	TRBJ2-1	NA	CAISESGSVNEQFF	TGTGCCATCAGTGAGAGCGGGAGTGTGAATGAGCAGTTCTTC
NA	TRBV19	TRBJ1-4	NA	CASRPGPDVEKLFF	TGTGCCAGTAGGCCGGGCCCCGACGTAGAAAAACTGTTTTTT
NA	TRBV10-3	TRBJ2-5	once	CAIKRDSHETQYF	TGTGCCATCAAGAGGGACTCTCATGAGACCCAGTACTTC
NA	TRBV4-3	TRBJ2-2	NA	CASSQGGITGELFF	TGCGCCAGCAGCCAAGGAGGTATCACCGGGGAGCTGTTTTTT
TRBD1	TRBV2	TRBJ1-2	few	CASGDRLPYGYTF	TGTGCCAGCGGGGACAGGTTGCCCTATGGCTACACCTTC
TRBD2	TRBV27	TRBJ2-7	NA	CASSLRGGYEQYF	TGTGCCAGCAGTTTACGGGGGGGATACGAGCAGTACTTC
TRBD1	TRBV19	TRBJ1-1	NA	CASSTGQGGRTEAFF	TGTGCCAGTAGTACAGGACAGGGAGGACGGACTGAAGCTTTCTTT
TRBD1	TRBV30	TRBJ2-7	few	CAWSVGQGFYEQYF	TGTGCCTGGAGCGTCGGACAGGGATTCTACGAGCAGTACTTC
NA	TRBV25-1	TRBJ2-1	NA	CASSDRGLERSSYNEQFF	TGTGCCAGCAGCGACCGGGGACTGGAGCGGAGCTCCTACAATGAGCAGTTCTTC
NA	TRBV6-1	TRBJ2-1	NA	CASNQHSEQFF	TGTGCCAGCAATCAACACTCCGAGCAGTTCTTC
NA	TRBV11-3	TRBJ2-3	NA	CAPRGLLGDTQYF	TGTGCCCCGCGCGGGCTCCTAGGGGATACGCAGTATTTT
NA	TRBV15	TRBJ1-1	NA	CATASRRDTEAFF	TGTGCCACCGCCTCAAGGAGAGACACTGAAGCTTTCTTT
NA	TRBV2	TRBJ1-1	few	CASRGGLEVPEAFF	TGTGCCAGCAGGGGGGGCCTTGAGGTCCCTGAAGCTTTCTTT
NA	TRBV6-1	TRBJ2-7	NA	CATLGGVYEQYF	TGTGCCACCCTCGGGGGAGTATACGAGCAGTACTTC
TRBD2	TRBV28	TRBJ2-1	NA	CASTLGLAGGGEQFF	TGTGCCAGCACCCTGGGACTAGCGGGAGGGGGTGAGCAGTTCTTC
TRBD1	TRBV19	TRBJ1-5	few	CASTYGTVRQPQHF	TGTGCCAGTACCTACGGGACAGTCCGTCAGCCCCAGCATTTT
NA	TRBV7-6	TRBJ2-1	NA	CASSSRDNEQFF	TGTGCCAGCAGCTCCAGGGACAATGAGCAGTTCTTC
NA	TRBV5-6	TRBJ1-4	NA	CASSVTRGTLATNEKLFF	TGTGCCAGCAGCGTAACCAGGGGTACACTCGCAACTAATGAAAAACTGTTTTTT
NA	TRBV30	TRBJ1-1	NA	CAWTWDSATEAFF	TGTGCCTGGACGTGGGATTCGGCCACTGAAGCTTTCTTT
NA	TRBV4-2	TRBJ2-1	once	CASSEGLGEAVDEQFF	TGTGCCAGCAGCGAGGGGCTAGGGGAGGCAGTAGATGAGCAGTTCTTC
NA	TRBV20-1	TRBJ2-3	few	CSAARWETQYF	TGCAGTGCCGCCCGGTGGGAAACGCAGTATTTT
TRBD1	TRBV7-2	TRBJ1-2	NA	CASSFTGTGYGYTF	TGTGCCAGCAGCTTCACCGGGACAGGGTATGGCTACACCTTC
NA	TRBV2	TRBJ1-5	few	CASSAGTSNQPQHF	TGTGCCAGCAGCGCCGGGACCAGCAATCAGCCCCAGCATTTT
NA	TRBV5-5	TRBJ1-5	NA	CASSVGHYSNQPQHF	TGTGCCAGCAGCGTAGGACACTATAGCAATCAGCCCCAGCATTTT
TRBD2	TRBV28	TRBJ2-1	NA	CASRRRLRLAASYNEQFF	TGTGCCAGCAGGCGAAGACTTCGACTAGCGGCTTCCTACAATGAGCAGTTCTTC
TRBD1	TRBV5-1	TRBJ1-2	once	CASSRTGGGQDGYTF	TGCGCCAGCAGCCGGACAGGGGGAGGTCAGGATGGCTACACCTTC
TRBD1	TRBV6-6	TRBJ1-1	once	CASIDRVNTEAFF	TGTGCCAGCATCGACAGGGTAAACACTGAAGCTTTCTTT
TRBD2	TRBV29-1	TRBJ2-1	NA	CSVGLAGVSNEQFF	TGCAGCGTGGGACTAGCGGGAGTTTCTAATGAGCAGTTCTTC
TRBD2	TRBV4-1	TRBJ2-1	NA	CASSLRTSGVHEQFF	TGCGCCAGCAGCCTCCGGACTAGCGGGGTGCATGAGCAGTTCTTC
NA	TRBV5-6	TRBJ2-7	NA	CASSQGGREQYF	TGTGCCAGCAGCCAGGGGGGGCGCGAGCAGTACTTC
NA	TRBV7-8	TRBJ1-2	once	CASSLVPELRGYTF	TGTGCCAGCAGCTTAGTACCGGAACTTCGGGGCTACACCTTC
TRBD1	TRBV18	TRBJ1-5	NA	CASSPQGAVRQPQHF	TGTGCCAGCTCACCACAGGGGGCAGTACGTCAGCCCCAGCATTTT
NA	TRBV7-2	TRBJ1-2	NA	CASSLVEGGYGYTF	TGTGCCAGCAGCTTAGTGGAAGGAGGGTATGGCTACACCTTC
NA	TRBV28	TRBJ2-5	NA	CASSLRGTQYF	TGTGCCAGCAGTTTAAGGGGGACCCAGTACTTC
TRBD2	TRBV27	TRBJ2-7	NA	CASSPRTSGSLEKYF	TGTGCCAGCAGTCCCCGGACTAGCGGGAGTCTTGAAAAGTACTTC
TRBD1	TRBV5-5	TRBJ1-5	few	CASSLEGAEPQHF	TGTGCCAGCAGCTTGGAGGGGGCGGAGCCCCAGCATTTT